These 12 T cell receptor beta chains came from one sample sequenced in a study of molecular identifiers for immune sequencing clone quantification. TCRdb independently ran MiXCR on the PCR reads; one entry per CDR3 protein. The repertoire holds approximately 670,000 distinct CDR3 sequences, 15% to 20% seen once, with roughly 0.9% in the top ten. Material: naive CD8+ T cells from blood, with Jurkat cell RNA spiked in. The subset here: FACS-sorted CD8+CD4-CCR7+CD45RA+ naive T cells. The source is a human donor in good health. Some libraries in this study had Jurkat cell RNA spiked in.

A few counts support this clonotype. V gene TRBV20-1 combines with J gene TRBJ1-3, with unresolved D. Looked up from germline, CDR1 is DFQATT and CDR2 is SNEGSKA (reference sequence). The CDR3 is 14 amino acids. Trimming shortened V by 6 bases and J by 9 bases, and 21 bases separated the two germline ends. CDR3 in DNA: TGCAGTGCCAAACACACGACCCCCTCGGGCACCATATATTTT. It translates to CSAKHTTPSGTIYF.

This clonotype was recorded at least ten times. The chain combines TRBV7-9 with TRBJ2-7, with 9 bases identical to TRBD1. CDR1 and CDR2 from the germline V gene are SEHNR and FQNEAQ (reference sequence). The CDR3 loop spans 15 amino acids. The ends lost 5 bases at V and 2 bases at J; junction bases unmatched: 7. CDR3 in DNA: TGTGCCAGCAGCCCCCCGGGACAGGGAACCTACGAGCAGTACTTC. Its protein product is CASSPPGQGTYEQYF.

At least ten counts were recorded for this clonotype. CDR3 sequence: CASSEALTGYSTDTQYF. CDR3 DNA sequence: TGTGCCAGCAGTGAAGCGCTGACGGGATATTCAACAGATACGCAGTATTTT. This chain links TRBV2 with TRBJ2-3, with D possibly being TRBD2 (5 bases). Deletions cut 0 bases from V and 3 bases from J, with 16 bases between. The CDR3 is made up of 17 amino acids. CDR1 SNHLY and CDR2 FYNNEI come from the germline V gene.

The chain combines TRBV7-3 with TRBJ2-3; TRBD2 agrees at 8 bases. The germline V gene encodes CDR1 SGHTA and CDR2 FQGTGA. The V and J ends lost 5 bases and 5 bases, in that order; junction bases with no gene match: 6. CDR3 length equals 14 residues. The CDR3 DNA sequence: TGTGCCAGCAGCCCCACGGGAGGGCTAGATACGCAGTATTTT. This translates into CASSPTGGLDTQYF.

This clonotype showed up many times. One end of the junction does not line up with germline, which may come from a read error. The chain employs TRBV13 and TRBJ1-1, with 10 bases fitting TRBD1. Germline-derived CDR1 and CDR2 are PRHDT and FYEKMQ (reference sequence). The CDR3 contains 14 residues. CDR3 loop: CASSIGQGVGEAFF. The CDR3 DNA reads as TGTGCCAGCAGCATAGGACAGGGGGTTGGTGAAGCTTTCTTT.

This clonotype was seen at least ten times. The chain links TRBV13 to TRBJ1-2; 7 nucleotides align to TRBD1. After removal of 5 bases from V and 8 bases from J, the junction contained 8 bases not matched to a gene. This CDR3 spans 13 amino acids. Germline CDR1 and CDR2: PRHDT and FYEKMQ (reference sequence). CDR3 sequence (DNA): TGTGCCAGCAGCCAGGGACAGAGAGTAGGCTACACCTTC. This translates into CASSQGQRVGYTF. Full variable domain (remainder filled in from reference TRBV13 and TRBJ1-2): AAGVIQSPRHLIKEKRETATLKCYPIPRHDTVYWYQQGPGQDPQFLISFYEKMQSDKGSIPDRFSAQQFSDYHSELNMSSLELGDSALYFCASSQGQRVGYTFGSGTRLTVV.

In this sample, this clonotype turned up many times. The genes are TRBV7-9 and TRBJ2-3; D possibly corresponds to TRBD2 (7 bases). V shed 1 base and J shed 1 base, with 18 bases lying between them. The CDR3 consists of 18 residues. Germline CDR1 is SEHNR and CDR2 is FQNEAQ (reference sequence). The CDR3 spells CASSLVAYPGGRTDTQYF. The CDR3 nucleotides are TGTGCCAGCAGCTTAGTAGCGTATCCCGGGGGGCGCACAGATACGCAGTATTTT.

This clonotype was detected ten times or more. The gene calls are TRBV6-5 and TRBJ2-1; 13 bases align to TRBD2. The CDR3 runs to 16 residues. V lost 6 bases and J lost 3; bases outside the gene matches: 5. Per the germline V gene, CDR1 is MNHEY and CDR2 is SVGAGI. CDR3 nucleotides: TGTGCCAGCAGCTCAGGGACTAGCGGGATCTACAATGAGCAGTTCTTC. Its protein product is CASSSGTSGIYNEQFF.

A few counts support this clonotype. V gene TRBV12-3 or TRBV12-4 combines with J gene TRBJ1-6; the D is unclear. Trimming took off 3 bases at V and 2 bases at J, with 11 bases between the two ends. The CDR3 runs 16 residues. The CDR3 loop is CASSFGRPAYNSPLHF. As DNA, the CDR3 is TGTGCCAGCAGTTTTGGCAGACCCGCCTATAATTCACCCCTCCACTTT.

This clonotype was seen at least ten times. The genes are TRBV5-6 and TRBJ2-7, with TRBD2 matching 8 bases. V lost 5 bases and J lost 5; bases outside the gene matches: 6. Germline lookup yields CDR1 SGHDT and CDR2 YYEEEE. This CDR3 region has 13 residues. CDR3 sequence (DNA): TGTGCCAGCAGAGCGGGAGTCAGCAACGAGCAGTACTTC. Protein product: CASRAGVSNEQYF.

This clonotype has ten or more counts. The rearrangement joins TRBV27 to TRBJ2-7; TRBD2 agrees at 10 bases. Trimming removed 5 bases from V and 7 bases from J; junction bases left unmatched: 11. The V gene's germline CDR1 is MNHEY and CDR2 SMNVEV (reference sequence). This CDR3 comprises 15 residues. In DNA, the CDR3 is TGTGCCAGCAGTCCTGGCTCTAGCGGGGGTGATGAGCAGTACTTC. This translates into CASSPGSSGGDEQYF.

Turning to this clonotype: At one boundary the junction diverges from the germline segment, which might be a read error. V and J are TRBV20-1 and TRBJ2-5; D remains unclear. In germline, CDR1 is DFQATT, CDR2 SNEGSKA (reference sequence). The CDR3 spans 12 residues. CDR3 loop: CSARIVIEIQYF. The CDR3 nucleotides are TGCAGTGCTAGAATTGTGATCGAGATCCAGTACTTC.